Listed below are T cell receptor beta chains from one sample, sequenced in a study of a mutant IDH1 vaccine in newly diagnosed glioma. Produced via immunoSEQ multiplex PCR; TCRdb's table is partial and in-frame only. The data hold some 21,000 clones, with about nine tenths observed a single time. These receptors have no known antigen. This material consisted of PBMCs, taken from a glioma patient whose treatment included an IDH1 peptide vaccine. The receptor set was obtained from a woman between 40 and 55 years old with glioma. CDR3s include the opening cysteine and the closing phenylalanine or tryptophan. A D gene is named only where the DNA matches it firmly. Only some rows state a clone size, as once, few, many or a class for expanded clones.

CDR3 length: 14; V gene: TRBV9; clone size: NA; D gene: NA; J gene: TRBJ1-1; CDR3 protein: CASSEDPMNTEAFF; CDR3 DNA: TGTGCCAGCAGCGAGGATCCCATGAACACTGAAGCTTTCTTT
CDR3 length: 17; V gene: TRBV7-9; clone size: NA; D gene: NA; J gene: TRBJ2-6; CDR3 protein: CASLTSSGSSGANVLTF; CDR3 DNA: TGTGCCAGCCTAACTTCTTCAGGTAGCTCTGGGGCCAACGTCCTGACTTTC
CDR3 length: 17; V gene: TRBV5-1; clone size: NA; D gene: NA; J gene: TRBJ2-3; CDR3 protein: CASSLDAGIPSTDTQYF; CDR3 DNA: TGCGCCAGCAGCCTGGATGCTGGGATCCCGAGCACAGATACGCAGTATTTT
CDR3 length: 11; V gene: TRBV10-2; clone size: NA; D gene: NA; J gene: TRBJ1-1; CDR3 protein: CASSVGLGAFF; CDR3 DNA: TGCGCCAGCAGTGTCGGCCTGGGGGCTTTCTTT
CDR3 length: 17; V gene: TRBV10-3; clone size: once; D gene: NA; J gene: TRBJ2-2; CDR3 protein: CAISESFGGTDTGELFF; CDR3 DNA: TGTGCCATCAGTGAGTCGTTTGGGGGTACCGACACCGGGGAGCTGTTTTTT
CDR3 length: 12; V gene: TRBV30; clone size: NA; D gene: NA; J gene: TRBJ1-1; CDR3 protein: CAWSVMNTEAFF; CDR3 DNA: TGTGCCTGGAGTGTCATGAACACTGAAGCTTTCTTT
CDR3 length: 16; V gene: TRBV28; clone size: NA; D gene: NA; J gene: TRBJ2-3; CDR3 protein: CASFTYPGVSTDTQYF; CDR3 DNA: TGTGCCAGCTTCACCTATCCGGGGGTTAGCACAGATACGCAGTATTTT
CDR3 length: 16; V gene: TRBV2; clone size: NA; D gene: TRBD2; J gene: TRBJ2-1; CDR3 protein: CASSFISGGATNEQFF; CDR3 DNA: TGTGCCAGCAGTTTTATAAGCGGGGGGGCCACAAATGAGCAGTTCTTC
CDR3 length: 16; V gene: TRBV4-2; clone size: NA; D gene: TRBD2; J gene: TRBJ2-7; CDR3 protein: CASSQEGGGGAYEQYF; CDR3 DNA: TGTGCCAGCAGCCAAGAGGGTGGCGGGGGGGCCTACGAGCAGTACTTC
CDR3 length: 16; V gene: TRBV25-1; clone size: once; D gene: NA; J gene: TRBJ1-1; CDR3 protein: CASSDQARAPSGEAFF; CDR3 DNA: TGTGCCAGCAGTGATCAGGCCAGAGCCCCCTCAGGAGAAGCTTTCTTT
CDR3 length: 15; V gene: TRBV30; clone size: NA; D gene: NA; J gene: TRBJ2-3; CDR3 protein: CAWSRGGVVTDTQYF; CDR3 DNA: TGTGCCTGGAGCCGGGGCGGGGTCGTCACAGATACGCAGTATTTT
CDR3 length: 15; V gene: TRBV5-1; clone size: few; D gene: NA; J gene: TRBJ1-5; CDR3 protein: CASSLEGGTNQPQHF; CDR3 DNA: TGCGCCAGCAGCTTGGAGGGGGGGACCAATCAGCCCCAGCATTTT
CDR3 length: 13; V gene: TRBV11-3; clone size: NA; D gene: NA; J gene: TRBJ2-2; CDR3 protein: CASSQGGRGELFF; CDR3 DNA: TGTGCCAGCAGCCAAGGCGGTAGGGGGGAGCTGTTTTTT
CDR3 length: 14; V gene: TRBV5-1; clone size: NA; D gene: NA; J gene: TRBJ2-7; CDR3 protein: CASSLEEGPYEQYF; CDR3 DNA: TGCGCCAGCAGCTTGGAGGAGGGTCCCTACGAGCAGTACTTC
CDR3 length: 14; V gene: TRBV6-5; clone size: NA; D gene: TRBD2; J gene: TRBJ2-7; CDR3 protein: CASSYGGGKNEQYF; CDR3 DNA: TGTGCCAGCAGTTATGGCGGGGGTAAGAACGAGCAGTACTTC
CDR3 length: 12; V gene: TRBV5-4; clone size: NA; D gene: NA; J gene: TRBJ2-7; CDR3 protein: CASSLGSSEQYF; CDR3 DNA: TGTGCCAGCAGCTTGGGGTCTAGCGAGCAGTACTTC
CDR3 length: 15; V gene: TRBV6-5; clone size: NA; D gene: TRBD1; J gene: TRBJ2-5; CDR3 protein: CASSYRGLGRETQYF; CDR3 DNA: TGTGCCAGCAGTTATAGGGGGCTCGGTCGAGAGACCCAGTACTTC
CDR3 length: 14; V gene: TRBV6-1; clone size: few; D gene: TRBD2; J gene: TRBJ2-4; CDR3 protein: CASEAGTSGVIQYF; CDR3 DNA: TGTGCCAGCGAAGCCGGGACTAGCGGGGTGATTCAGTACTTC
CDR3 length: 14; V gene: TRBV4-3; clone size: NA; D gene: NA; J gene: TRBJ1-6; CDR3 protein: CASSTGIRDSPLHF; CDR3 DNA: TGCGCCAGCAGCACCGGGATTCGCGATTCACCCCTCCACTTT
CDR3 length: 13; V gene: TRBV29-1; clone size: NA; D gene: TRBD1; J gene: TRBJ2-7; CDR3 protein: CSVKTGGSYEQYF; CDR3 DNA: TGCAGCGTAAAAACAGGGGGGTCCTACGAGCAGTACTTC
CDR3 length: 15; V gene: TRBV6-5; clone size: NA; D gene: TRBD1; J gene: TRBJ1-5; CDR3 protein: CASSPRGTGNQPQHF; CDR3 DNA: TGTGCCAGCAGTCCCAGGGGGACGGGCAATCAGCCCCAGCATTTT
CDR3 length: 15; V gene: TRBV5-4; clone size: few; D gene: TRBD1; J gene: TRBJ2-7; CDR3 protein: CASSDRDRASYEQYF; CDR3 DNA: TGTGCCAGCAGCGACCGGGACAGGGCGTCCTACGAGCAGTACTTC
CDR3 length: 14; V gene: TRBV7-9; clone size: few; D gene: NA; J gene: TRBJ1-2; CDR3 protein: CASSLDGNPYGYTF; CDR3 DNA: TGTGCCAGCAGCTTAGATGGCAACCCCTATGGCTACACCTTC
CDR3 length: 15; V gene: TRBV10-3; clone size: NA; D gene: TRBD1; J gene: TRBJ1-5; CDR3 protein: CAISDRDREHQPQHF; CDR3 DNA: TGTGCCATCAGTGACCGGGACAGGGAACATCAGCCCCAGCATTTT
CDR3 length: 15; V gene: TRBV5-1; clone size: NA; D gene: TRBD1; J gene: TRBJ2-7; CDR3 protein: CASSPQGAGSYEQYF; CDR3 DNA: TGCGCCAGCAGCCCGCAGGGGGCAGGCTCCTACGAGCAGTACTTC